Below, 20 T cell receptor beta chains from the same sample are listed, as sequenced in a study of response to subunit inactivated influenza vaccine. MiXCR, applied by TCRdb to the RT-PCR reads, yields one record per CDR3 protein. This table has 450,000 to 600,000 distinct CDR3 sequences, about 15% appearing once. Sequenced material: CD4+ T cells sorted from PBMCs, taken less than 30 months after vaccination. The receptors come from a man aged 50 to 75 who received an inactivated influenza vaccine.

V usage is TRBV6-2 or TRBV6-3 and J usage is TRBJ2-1; the D gene could be TRBD1 or TRBD2 (6 bases each). Trimming left V 8 bases short and J 6 bases short, with 20 bases between. CDR3 length: 15 residues. Germline CDR1 and CDR2: MNHEY and SVGEGT. The CDR3 protein is CASVLGAGLINEQFF. CDR3 DNA sequence: TGTGCCAGCGTCCTGGGGGCGGGACTCATCAATGAGCAGTTCTTC.

This clonotype occurred many times. The V and J genes are TRBV5-5 and TRBJ2-7; D is possibly TRBD1 (5 bases). Germline assignment: CDR1 SGHKS and CDR2 YYEKEE (reference sequence). V was trimmed by 4 bases and J by 0 bases, leaving 11 bases between them. This CDR3 has 14 amino acids. This CDR3 is CASSRDSFSYEQYF. DNA of the CDR3: TGTGCCAGCAGCCGTGACAGTTTCTCCTACGAGCAGTACTTC.

In this sample, this clonotype turned up a few times. The V call is TRBV3-1, the J call TRBJ2-1; D gene ambiguous. Trimming cost V 4 bases and J 0 bases, with 13 bases left between them. Germline V gene lookup returns CDR1 LGHDT and CDR2 YNNKEL (reference sequence). This CDR3 has 16 residues. The CDR3 nucleotides read TGTGCCAGCAGCCCGCGCGCGGTGAGCTCCTACAATGAGCAGTTCTTC. Residues: CASSPRAVSSYNEQFF.

V usage is TRBV18 and J usage is TRBJ2-5, with D possibly matching TRBD2 (6 bases). V shed 3 bases and J shed 3 bases, with 11 bases lying between them. CDR1 and CDR2 from the germline V gene are KGHSH and LQKENI. The CDR3 has 14 amino acids. This CDR3 is CASSPGGGEETQYF. CDR3 nucleotide sequence: TGTGCCAGCTCACCTGGCGGCGGGGAAGAGACCCAGTACTTC.

This clonotype was seen just once. The chain carries TRBV11-3 and TRBJ2-1; TRBD1 matches at 10 bases. Per germline, CDR1 SGHNT and CDR2 YENEEA. CDR3 length equals 16 residues. V trimming: 4 bases; J trimming: 7 bases; junction bases outside the gene matches: 10. The CDR3 DNA is TGTGCCAGCAGCTCACGATCCGGGACAGGGGCAAATGAGCAGTTCTTC. The encoded protein is CASSSRSGTGANEQFF.

This clonotype was observed a few times. The V gene is TRBV6-1, the J gene TRBJ1-5; D gene ambiguous. The CDR3 has 15 residues. V lost 7 bases to trimming and J lost 0 bases, with 13 bases between them. The germline V gene has CDR1 MNHNS and CDR2 SASEGT. This CDR3 is CASTIIGFSNQPQHF. The CDR3 DNA follows: TGTGCCAGCACCATAATCGGGTTTAGCAATCAGCCCCAGCATTTT.

The chain joins TRBV14 to TRBJ2-4, with D perhaps TRBD2 (5 bases). The germline V gene encodes CDR1 SGHDN and CDR2 FVKESK. This CDR3 is built from 15 residues. Trimming removed 4 bases at V and 4 bases at J, with 14 bases between. As DNA, the CDR3 is TGTGCCAGCAGCCCCCTCGGGGAAGCAAAAAACATTCAGTACTTC. Encoded protein: CASSPLGEAKNIQYF.

Many counts were recorded for this clonotype. This chain links TRBV7-6 with TRBJ2-7, with D possibly TRBD1 on 6 matching bases. Germline V CDR1 and CDR2: SGHVS, FNYEAQ. Trimming removed 5 bases from V and 1 base from J, with 12 bases in between. This CDR3 contains 14 residues. The CDR3 nucleotides are TGTGCCAGCAGCCGATTGGACAGATCCTACGAGCAGTACTTC. This gives the protein CASSRLDRSYEQYF.

This clonotype was seen only a few times. The V and J genes are TRBV7-9 and TRBJ2-1; 9 nucleotides match TRBD1. With V trimmed by 4 bases and J by 5 bases, 6 bases remained unmatched. CDR1 is SEHNR and CDR2 is FQNEAQ in the germline V gene (reference sequence). This CDR3 has 15 residues. The CDR3 reads CASSWTTGGHNEQFF. CDR3 in DNA: TGTGCCAGCAGCTGGACAACAGGGGGCCACAATGAGCAGTTCTTC.

This clonotype was detected only a few times. V usage is TRBV6-2 or TRBV6-3 and J usage is TRBJ2-3, with 7 bases matching TRBD2. The CDR3 spans 16 residues. The V and J ends lost 5 bases and 3 bases, in that order; junction bases with no gene match: 11. Germline assignment: CDR1 MNHEY and CDR2 SVGEGT. CDR3 bases: TGTGCCAGCAGTAACCCGAAGCGGGACGGAACAGATACGCAGTATTTT. This translates into CASSNPKRDGTDTQYF.

This clonotype was observed a few times. J is TRBJ2-5 and V is TRBV4-2; 13 positions match TRBD2. V gave up 5 bases and J gave up 4 bases; unmatched junction bases: 7. This CDR3 is built from 16 residues. CDR1 LGHNA and CDR2 YNFKEQ come from the germline V gene. The CDR3 region has the DNA TGTGCCAGCAGCTCCCCCGGGACTAGCGGGACAGAGACCCAGTACTTC. Translated: CASSSPGTSGTETQYF.

This clonotype came up a few times. This chain joins TRBV12-3 or TRBV12-4 and TRBJ2-1; D is ambiguous. V lost 0 bases and J 9 bases, leaving 9 bases between the germline ends. There are 13 residues in the CDR3. The CDR3 region has the DNA TGTGCCAGCAGTTTAGCTGGGGATAGTGAGCAGTTCTTC. This codes for CASSLAGDSEQFF.

V usage is TRBV12-3 or TRBV12-4 and J usage is TRBJ2-5, with a possible D match to TRBD1 (6 bases). The CDR3 is 14 residues long. V was clipped by 4 bases and J by 5 bases, with 14 bases between them. The CDR3 here is CASSSRGFGETQYF. DNA of the CDR3: TGTGCCAGCAGTTCCAGGGGATTTGGTGAGACCCAGTACTTC.

This clonotype occurred a few times. The chain has TRBV20-1 and TRBJ2-5; 8 nucleotides agree with TRBD2. The length of the CDR3 is 15 residues. V dropped 3 bases and J dropped 1; count of bases not matched to a gene: 7. The germline V gene has CDR1 DFQATT and CDR2 SNEGSKA (reference sequence). The CDR3: CSARVSGASQETQYF. DNA of the CDR3: TGCAGTGCTAGGGTTAGCGGGGCATCCCAAGAGACCCAGTACTTC.

The chain recombines TRBV14 with TRBJ2-7; 7 nucleotides line up with TRBD2. Losses at the gene ends were 2 bases for V and 6 bases for J; bases not matched to a gene: 10. The CDR3 has 15 residues. Germline V gene sequence: CDR1 SGHDN, CDR2 FVKESK. The CDR3 DNA reads TGTGCCAGCAGCCAATTGTGGGAGGGCCCGAGCGAGCAGTACTTC. Its protein is CASSQLWEGPSEQYF.

The chain recombines TRBV20-1 with TRBJ1-1; a possible D gene is TRBD1 (5 bases). The ends were cut back, 3 bases at V and 0 bases at J, with 11 bases in the middle. The CDR3 is made up of 14 amino acids. Germline CDR1 is DFQATT and CDR2 is SNEGSKA (reference sequence). CDR3 in amino acids: CSARSGRLNTEAFF. CDR3 nucleotide sequence: TGCAGTGCTAGGTCGGGACGCCTGAACACTGAAGCTTTCTTT.

This clonotype appeared a few times. The CDR3: CASGGSGGPSYEQYF. The DNA of the CDR3 is TGCGCCAGCGGCGGTAGCGGGGGGCCCTCCTACGAGCAGTACTTC. The V call is TRBV10-2, the J call TRBJ2-7, with 10 bases that match TRBD2. The germline CDR1 and CDR2 sequences are WSHSY and SAAADI. Germline trimming cut 8 bases from V and 0 bases from J; bases unmatched to any gene: 7. The CDR3 has 15 amino acids.

The V gene is TRBV12-3 or TRBV12-4, the J gene TRBJ1-5, with D unclear. Between the trimmed V and J ends, which lost 3 bases and 4 bases, there was a span of 7 bases. The CDR3 loop spans 13 amino acids. CDR3 sequence reads: CASSLWGNQPQHF. The DNA for the CDR3 is TGTGCCAGCAGTTTGTGGGGTAATCAGCCCCAGCATTTT.

This clonotype turned up a few times. J is TRBJ1-2 and V is TRBV9; no definite D call. Trimming pared 0 bases from V and 1 base from J, leaving 7 bases between. Germline CDR1 reads SGDLS; CDR2 reads YYNGEE. This CDR3 spans 14 amino acids. CDR3 bases: TGTGCCAGCAGCGTAGGCCAGCTTAACTATGGCTACACCTTC. Amino acid sequence: CASSVGQLNYGYTF.

The chain joins TRBV30 to TRBJ2-7; D possibly matches TRBD1 or TRBD2 (5 bases each). Germline V gives CDR1 GTSNPN, CDR2 SVGIG (reference sequence). This CDR3 spans 15 amino acids. V lost 2 bases, J lost 2 bases, and 16 bases lay in between. Written as DNA, the CDR3 is TGTGCCTGGAGTAGCGGTCTGGGGCTCACCTACGAGCAGTACTTC. It codes for CAWSSGLGLTYEQYF.